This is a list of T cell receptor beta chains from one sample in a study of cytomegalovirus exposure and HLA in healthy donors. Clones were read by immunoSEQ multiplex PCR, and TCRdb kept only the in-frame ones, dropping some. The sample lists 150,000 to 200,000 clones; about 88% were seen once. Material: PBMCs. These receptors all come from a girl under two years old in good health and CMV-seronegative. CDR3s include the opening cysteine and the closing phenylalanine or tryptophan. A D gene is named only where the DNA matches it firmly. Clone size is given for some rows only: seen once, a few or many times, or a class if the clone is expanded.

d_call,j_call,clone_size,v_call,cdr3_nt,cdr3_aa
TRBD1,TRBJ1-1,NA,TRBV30,TGTGCCTGGAGGAGCTCGGGACAGAAAAACACTGAAGCTTTCTTT,CAWRSSGQKNTEAFF
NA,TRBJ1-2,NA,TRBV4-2,TGTGCCAGCAGCCAAGCCCCGCGGGGGTCCCACAGGGATGGCTACACCTTC,CASSQAPRGSHRDGYTF
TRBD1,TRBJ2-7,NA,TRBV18,TGTGCCAGCTCACCACTTCTTCAGGGGGCGGCCTACGAGCAGTACTTC,CASSPLLQGAAYEQYF
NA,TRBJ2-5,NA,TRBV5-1,TGCGCCAGCAGCTTGGATGCCGGGAGAGAGACCCAGTACTTC,CASSLDAGRETQYF
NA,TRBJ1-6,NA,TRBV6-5,TGTGCCAGCTGGCGGGGCCAGAATTCACCCCTCCACTTT,CASWRGQNSPLHF
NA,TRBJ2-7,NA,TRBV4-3,TGCGCCAGCAGCCAAGATTGGCCCCTCCTCAACGAGCAGTACTTC,CASSQDWPLLNEQYF
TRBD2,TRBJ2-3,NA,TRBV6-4,TGTGCCAGCAGTGGGGGCAGCGGGGGGCAATTGGATACGCAGTATTTT,CASSGGSGGQLDTQYF
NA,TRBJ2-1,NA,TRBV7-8,TGTGCCAGCAGCCAACAGGGGGGGAGCTCCTACAATGAGCAGTTCTTC,CASSQQGGSSYNEQFF
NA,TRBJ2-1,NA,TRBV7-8,TGTGCCAGCAGCTTAGGGGTAGAGCGGAGAGGAGTAGAGCAGTTCTTC,CASSLGVERRGVEQFF
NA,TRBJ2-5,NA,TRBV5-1,TGCGCCAGCAGCTTGGCCGGGACTGTCCAAGAGACCCAGTACTTC,CASSLAGTVQETQYF
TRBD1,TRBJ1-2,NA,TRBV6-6,TGTGCCAGCAGTCTATCCTGGACAGGGTACTATGGCTACACCTTC,CASSLSWTGYYGYTF
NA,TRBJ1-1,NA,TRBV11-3,TGTGCCAGCAGCTTAGGAAGCCTCGGCACTGAAGCTTTCTTT,CASSLGSLGTEAFF
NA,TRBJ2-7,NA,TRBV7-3,TGTGCCAGCAGCTTATATACAGGGACCTCCTACGAGCAGTACTTC,CASSLYTGTSYEQYF
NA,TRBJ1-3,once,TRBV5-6,TGTGCCAGCAGCTTCGGGGAGAGGCGCACCATATATTTT,CASSFGERRTIYF
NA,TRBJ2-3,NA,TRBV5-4,TGTGCCAGCAGCTTTGGGCCAGATACGCAGTATTTT,CASSFGPDTQYF
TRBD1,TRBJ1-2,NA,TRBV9,TGTGCCAGCAGCCCTGTAGAGGGGGCTCTCTATGGCTACACCTTC,CASSPVEGALYGYTF
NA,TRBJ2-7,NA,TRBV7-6,TGTGCCAGCAGCTTAGGCTCCGGGTCAATACCCTACGAGCAGTACTTC,CASSLGSGSIPYEQYF
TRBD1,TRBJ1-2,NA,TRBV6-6,TGTGCCAGCAGTCAACAACAAAGCGGGACAGGGGATGGCTACACCTTC,CASSQQQSGTGDGYTF
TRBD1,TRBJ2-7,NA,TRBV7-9,TGTGCCAGCAGCCCAAGGAGGACAGGGCGGTCCGAGCAGTACTTC,CASSPRRTGRSEQYF
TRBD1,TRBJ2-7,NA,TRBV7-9,TGTGCCAGCAGCTTAGCAGACAGGGGCCACGAGCAGTACTTC,CASSLADRGHEQYF
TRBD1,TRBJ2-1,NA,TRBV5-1,TGCGCCAGCAGCTTGGGGGACAGGGACTACAATGAGCAGTTCTTC,CASSLGDRDYNEQFF
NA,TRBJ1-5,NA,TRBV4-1,TGCGCCAGCAGCCACCAGGAAAATAGCAATCAGCCCCAGCATTTT,CASSHQENSNQPQHF
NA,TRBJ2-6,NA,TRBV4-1,TGCGCCAGCAGCCAAGTAAAACAGGGTAACCCTGGGGCCAACGTCCTGACTTTC,CASSQVKQGNPGANVLTF
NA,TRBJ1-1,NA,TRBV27,TGTGCCAGCAGTTTATTCATTGGGGCAAACACTGAAGCTTTCTTT,CASSLFIGANTEAFF
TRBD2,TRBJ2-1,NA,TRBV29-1,TGCAGCGTTCGGGCCCTGACTAGCGGGACCAATGAGCAGTTCTTC,CSVRALTSGTNEQFF
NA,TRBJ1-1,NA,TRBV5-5,TGTGCCAGCAGCCCCTGGGGTTTGGGGCCTGAAGCTTTCTTT,CASSPWGLGPEAFF
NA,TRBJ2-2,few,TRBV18,TGTGCCAGCTCACTAAGCGCCCCCGGGGAGCTGTTTTTT,CASSLSAPGELFF
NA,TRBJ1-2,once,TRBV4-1,TGCGCCAGCAGCCAAGATCCGGTTGCAGGGCCTATGATTGGCTACACCTTC,CASSQDPVAGPMIGYTF
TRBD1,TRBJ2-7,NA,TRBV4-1,TGCGCCAGTGCCGGGACAGGGGGCGACGAGCAGTACTTC,CASAGTGGDEQYF
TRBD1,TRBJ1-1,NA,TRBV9,TGTGCCAGCAGCGCGGGGAAGGGGGCGTCCACTGAAGCTTTCTTT,CASSAGKGASTEAFF
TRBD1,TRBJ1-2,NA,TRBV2,TGTGCCAGCAGTGAACAAGGGGGCTATAGCGGCTACACCTTC,CASSEQGGYSGYTF
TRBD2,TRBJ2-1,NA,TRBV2,TGTGCCAGCTGCGGCCTAGCGGGGGGCCTCAATGAGCAGTTCTTC,CASCGLAGGLNEQFF
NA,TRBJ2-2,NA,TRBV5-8,TGTGCCAGCAGCACTCCGGGACAGAACACCGGGGAGCTGTTTTTT,CASSTPGQNTGELFF
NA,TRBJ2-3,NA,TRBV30,TGTGCCTGGAGCGGACCCTTTTCAAGGAGGGCGCAGTATTTT,CAWSGPFSRRAQYF
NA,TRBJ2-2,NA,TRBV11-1,TGTGCCAGCAGCCATCAACAGGGACCCGGGGAGCTGTTTTTT,CASSHQQGPGELFF
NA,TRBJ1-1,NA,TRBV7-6,TGTGCCAGCAGCTTAGCGCGGGATATGAACACTGAAGCTTTCTTT,CASSLARDMNTEAFF
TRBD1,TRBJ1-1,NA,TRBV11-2,TGTGCCAGCAGCTTTGTGGGACAGGAGGCTTTCTTT,CASSFVGQEAFF
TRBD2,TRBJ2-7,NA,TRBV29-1,TGCAGCGTTGAAGTAGGGGTTAGTAGCGGGACCATGTCCTACGAGCAGTACTTC,CSVEVGVSSGTMSYEQYF
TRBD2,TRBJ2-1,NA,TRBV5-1,TGCGCCAGCAGCTTGCTAGCGGGGGTCCCCAATGAGCAGTTCTTC,CASSLLAGVPNEQFF
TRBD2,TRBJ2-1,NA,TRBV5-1,TGCGCCAGCAGCTCGGGACTAGCGGACTACAATGAGCAGTTCTTC,CASSSGLADYNEQFF
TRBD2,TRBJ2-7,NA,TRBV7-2,TGTGCCAGCAGTTCCAGGACTAGCCCTTACGAGCAGTACTTC,CASSSRTSPYEQYF
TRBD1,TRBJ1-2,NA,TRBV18,TGTGCCAGCTCACCACCCTCAGGGGGCTGGGATGGCTACACCTTC,CASSPPSGGWDGYTF
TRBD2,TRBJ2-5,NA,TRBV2,TGTGCCAGCAGTGAAGAGACTAGCGGGGGAAAAGAGACCCAGTACTTC,CASSEETSGGKETQYF
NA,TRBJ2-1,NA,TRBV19,TGTGCCAGTAGTATGTGGCTGACATCATCAGCGGCGGGTGCGCAGTTCTTC,CASSMWLTSSAAGAQFF
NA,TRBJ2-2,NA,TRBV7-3,TGTGCCAGCAGCTTTAGCCACGGGGAGCTGTTTTTT,CASSFSHGELFF
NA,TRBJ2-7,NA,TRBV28,TGTGCCAGCAGTCGAAACATCCGGGACACAAATCCAACCTACGAGCAGTACTTC,CASSRNIRDTNPTYEQYF